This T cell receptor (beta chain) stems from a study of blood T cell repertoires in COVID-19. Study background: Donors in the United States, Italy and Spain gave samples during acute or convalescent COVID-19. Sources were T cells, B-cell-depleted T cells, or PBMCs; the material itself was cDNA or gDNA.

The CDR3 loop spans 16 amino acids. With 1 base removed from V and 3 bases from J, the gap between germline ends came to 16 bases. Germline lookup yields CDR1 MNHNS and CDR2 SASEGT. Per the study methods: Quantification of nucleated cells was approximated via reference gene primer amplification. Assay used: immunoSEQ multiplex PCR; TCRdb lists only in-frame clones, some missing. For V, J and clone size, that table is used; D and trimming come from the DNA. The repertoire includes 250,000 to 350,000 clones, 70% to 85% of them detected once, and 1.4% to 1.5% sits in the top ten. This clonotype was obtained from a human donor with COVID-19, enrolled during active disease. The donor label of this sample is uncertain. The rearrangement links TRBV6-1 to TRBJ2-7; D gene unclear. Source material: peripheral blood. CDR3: CASSEGPGLRGYEQYF. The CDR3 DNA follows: TGTGCCAGCAGTGAAGGCCCGGGTTTGAGAGGCTACGAGCAGTACTTC.